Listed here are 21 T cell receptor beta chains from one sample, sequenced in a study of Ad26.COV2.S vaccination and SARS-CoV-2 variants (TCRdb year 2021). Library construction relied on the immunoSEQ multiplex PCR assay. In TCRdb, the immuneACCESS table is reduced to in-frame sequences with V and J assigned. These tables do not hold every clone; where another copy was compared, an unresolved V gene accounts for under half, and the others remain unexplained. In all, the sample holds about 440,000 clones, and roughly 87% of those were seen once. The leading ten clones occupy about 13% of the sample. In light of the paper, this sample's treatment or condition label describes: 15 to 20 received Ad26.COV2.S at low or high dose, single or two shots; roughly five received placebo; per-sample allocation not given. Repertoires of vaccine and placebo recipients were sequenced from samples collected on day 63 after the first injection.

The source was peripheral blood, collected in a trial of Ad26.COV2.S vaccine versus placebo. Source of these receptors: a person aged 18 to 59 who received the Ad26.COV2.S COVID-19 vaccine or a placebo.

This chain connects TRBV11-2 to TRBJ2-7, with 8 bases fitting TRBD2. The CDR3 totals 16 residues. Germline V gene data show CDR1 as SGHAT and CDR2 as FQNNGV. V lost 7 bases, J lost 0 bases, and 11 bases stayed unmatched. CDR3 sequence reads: CASTPGLSGSSYEQYF. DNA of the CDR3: TGTGCCAGCACCCCCGGACTAAGCGGGAGCTCCTACGAGCAGTACTTC.

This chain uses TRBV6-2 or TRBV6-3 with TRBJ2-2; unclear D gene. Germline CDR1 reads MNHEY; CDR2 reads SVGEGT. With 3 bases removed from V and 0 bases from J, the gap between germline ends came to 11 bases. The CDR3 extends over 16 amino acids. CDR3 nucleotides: TGTGCCAGCAGTTATGGGATCCCGCCGAACACCGGGGAGCTGTTTTTT. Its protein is CASSYGIPPNTGELFF.

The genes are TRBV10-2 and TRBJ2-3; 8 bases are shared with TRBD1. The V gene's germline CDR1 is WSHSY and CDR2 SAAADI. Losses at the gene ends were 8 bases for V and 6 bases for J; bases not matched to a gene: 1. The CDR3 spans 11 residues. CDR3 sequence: CASRQGDTQYF. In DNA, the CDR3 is TGCGCCAGCCGACAGGGGGATACGCAGTATTTT.

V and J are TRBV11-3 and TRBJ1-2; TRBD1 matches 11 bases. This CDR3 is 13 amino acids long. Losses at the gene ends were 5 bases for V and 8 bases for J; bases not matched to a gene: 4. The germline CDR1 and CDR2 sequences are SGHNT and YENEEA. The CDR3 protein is CASSGQGAGGYTF. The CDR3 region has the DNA TGTGCCAGCAGCGGACAGGGGGCGGGAGGCTACACCTTC.

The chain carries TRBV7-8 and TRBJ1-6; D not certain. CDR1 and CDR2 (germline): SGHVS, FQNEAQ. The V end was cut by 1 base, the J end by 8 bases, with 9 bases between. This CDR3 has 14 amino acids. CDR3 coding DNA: TGTGCCAGCAGCTTAGTTCTTGGGGATTCACCCCTCCACTTT. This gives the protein CASSLVLGDSPLHF.

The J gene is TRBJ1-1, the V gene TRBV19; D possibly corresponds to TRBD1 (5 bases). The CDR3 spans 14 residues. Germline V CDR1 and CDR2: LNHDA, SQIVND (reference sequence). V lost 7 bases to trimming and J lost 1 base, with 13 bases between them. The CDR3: CASIQGFGNTEAFF. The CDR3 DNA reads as TGTGCCAGTATCCAGGGTTTCGGGAACACTGAAGCTTTCTTT.

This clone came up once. The CDR3 nucleotides read TGTGCCAGCAGTCATACACAGGGGGCTCCCGGTGGAAACACCATATATTTT. This gives the protein CASSHTQGAPGGNTIYF. This chain links TRBV28 with TRBJ1-3, with 9 bases that match TRBD1. The V and J ends lost 5 bases and 3 bases, in that order; junction bases with no gene match: 11. Looked up from germline, CDR1 is MDHEN and CDR2 is SYDVKM. The CDR3 has 17 amino acids.

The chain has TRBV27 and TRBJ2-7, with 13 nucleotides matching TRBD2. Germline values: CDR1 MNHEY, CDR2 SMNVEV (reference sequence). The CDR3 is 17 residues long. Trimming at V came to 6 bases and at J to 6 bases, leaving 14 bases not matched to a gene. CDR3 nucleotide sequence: TGTGCCAGCAGCCAAAAAGGGTTCGGGACTAGCGGGATCGAGCAGTACTTC. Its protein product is CASSQKGFGTSGIEQYF.

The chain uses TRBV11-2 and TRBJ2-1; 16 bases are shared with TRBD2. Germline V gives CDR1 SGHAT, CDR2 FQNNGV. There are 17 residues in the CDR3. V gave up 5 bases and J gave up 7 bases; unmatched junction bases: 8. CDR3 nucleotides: TGTGCCAGCAGCCCGGGACTAGCGGGAGGGACAGTGAATGAGCAGTTCTTC. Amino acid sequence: CASSPGLAGGTVNEQFF.

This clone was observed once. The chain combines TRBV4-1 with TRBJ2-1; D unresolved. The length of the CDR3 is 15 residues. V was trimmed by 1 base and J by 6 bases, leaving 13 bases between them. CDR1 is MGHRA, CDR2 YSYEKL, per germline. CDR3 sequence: CASSQVWRKLNEQFF. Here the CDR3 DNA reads TGCGCCAGCAGCCAAGTGTGGCGGAAACTCAATGAGCAGTTCTTC.

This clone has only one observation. The CDR3 here is CAISDRPEGEQYF. CDR3 DNA: TGTGCCATCAGTGACAGACCCGAGGGCGAGCAGTACTTC. The chain has TRBV10-3 and TRBJ2-7, with TRBD2 as a possible D gene (5 bases). Germline CDR1 ENHRY, CDR2 SYGVKD. The CDR3 spans 13 residues. V was clipped by 3 bases and J by 6 bases, with 12 bases between them.

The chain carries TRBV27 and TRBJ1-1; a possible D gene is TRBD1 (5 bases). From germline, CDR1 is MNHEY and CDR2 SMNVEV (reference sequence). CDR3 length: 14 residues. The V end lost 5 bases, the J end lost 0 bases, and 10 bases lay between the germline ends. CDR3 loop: CASSRDSLNTEAFF. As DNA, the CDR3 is TGTGCCAGCAGTCGCGACAGCCTGAACACTGAAGCTTTCTTT.

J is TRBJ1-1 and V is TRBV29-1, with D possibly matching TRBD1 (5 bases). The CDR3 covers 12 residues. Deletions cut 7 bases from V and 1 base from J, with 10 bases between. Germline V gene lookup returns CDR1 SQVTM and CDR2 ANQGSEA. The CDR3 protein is CSGDQGNTEAFF. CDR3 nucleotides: TGCAGCGGGGACCAGGGGAACACTGAAGCTTTCTTT. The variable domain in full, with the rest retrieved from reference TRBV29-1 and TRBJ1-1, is SAVISQKPSRDICQRGTSLTIQCQVDSQVTMMFWYRQQPGQSLTLIATANQGSEATYESGFVIDKFPISRPNLTFSTLTVSNMSPEDSSIYLCSGDQGNTEAFFGQGTRLTVV.

The CDR3 sequence: CASSPQQSTETQYF. Written as DNA, the CDR3 is TGTGCCAGCTCACCACAACAGTCCACAGAGACCCAGTACTTC. The chain carries TRBV18 and TRBJ2-5; the D is unclear. The length of the CDR3 is 14 residues. Germline loops: CDR1 KGHSH, CDR2 LQKENI. Trimming shortened V by 1 base and J by 4 bases, and 10 bases separated the two germline ends.

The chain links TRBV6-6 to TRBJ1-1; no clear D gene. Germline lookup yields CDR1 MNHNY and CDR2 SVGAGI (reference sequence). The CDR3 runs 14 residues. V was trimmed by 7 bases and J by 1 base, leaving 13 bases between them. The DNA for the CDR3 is TGTGCCAGCAAGGAGAGCCCCGCGAACACTGAAGCTTTCTTT. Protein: CASKESPANTEAFF.

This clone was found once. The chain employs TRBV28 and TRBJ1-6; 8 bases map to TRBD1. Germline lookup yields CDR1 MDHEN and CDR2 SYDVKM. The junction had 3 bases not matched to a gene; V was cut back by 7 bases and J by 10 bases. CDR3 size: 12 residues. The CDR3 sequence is CASNTGGSPLHF. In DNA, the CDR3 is TGTGCCAGCAACACAGGGGGATCACCCCTCCACTTT.

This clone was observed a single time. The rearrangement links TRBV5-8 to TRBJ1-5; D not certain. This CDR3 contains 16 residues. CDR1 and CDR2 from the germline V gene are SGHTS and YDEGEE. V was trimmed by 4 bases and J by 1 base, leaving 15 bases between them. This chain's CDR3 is CASSLHWGGSNQPQHF. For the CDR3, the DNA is TGTGCCAGCAGCCTACACTGGGGAGGGAGCAATCAGCCCCAGCATTTT. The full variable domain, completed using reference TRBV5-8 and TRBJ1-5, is EAGVTQSPTHLIKTRGQQATLRCSPISGHTSVYWYQQALGLGLQFLLWYDEGEERNRGNFPPRFSGRQFPNYSSELNVNALELEDSALYLCASSLHWGGSNQPQHFGDGTRLSIL.

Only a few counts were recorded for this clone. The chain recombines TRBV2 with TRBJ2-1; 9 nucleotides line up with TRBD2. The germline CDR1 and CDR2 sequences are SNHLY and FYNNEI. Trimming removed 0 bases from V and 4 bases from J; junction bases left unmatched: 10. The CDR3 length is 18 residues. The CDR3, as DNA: TGTGCCAGCAGTGAAGCGCTTCTGGCGGGAGGGATATACAATGAGCAGTTCTTC. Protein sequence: CASSEALLAGGIYNEQFF. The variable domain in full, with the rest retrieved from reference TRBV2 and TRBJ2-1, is EPEVTQTPSHQVTQMGQEVILRCVPISNHLYFYWYRQILGQKVEFLVSFYNNEISEKSEIFDDQFSVERPDGSNFTLKIRSTKLEDSAMYFCASSEALLAGGIYNEQFFGPGTRLTVL.

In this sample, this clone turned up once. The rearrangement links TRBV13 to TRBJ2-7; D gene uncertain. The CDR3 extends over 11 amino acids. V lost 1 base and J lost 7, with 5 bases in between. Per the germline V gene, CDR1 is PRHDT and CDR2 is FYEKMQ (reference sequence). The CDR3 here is CASSLVGEQYF. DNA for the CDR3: TGTGCCAGCAGCTTAGTGGGAGAGCAGTACTTC.

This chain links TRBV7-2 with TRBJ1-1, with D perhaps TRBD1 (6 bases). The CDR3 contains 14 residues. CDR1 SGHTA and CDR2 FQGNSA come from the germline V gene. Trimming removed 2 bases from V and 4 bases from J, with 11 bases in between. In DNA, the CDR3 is TGTGCCAGCAGCTTATTACAGGGTAGCACTGAAGCTTTCTTT. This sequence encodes CASSLLQGSTEAFF.

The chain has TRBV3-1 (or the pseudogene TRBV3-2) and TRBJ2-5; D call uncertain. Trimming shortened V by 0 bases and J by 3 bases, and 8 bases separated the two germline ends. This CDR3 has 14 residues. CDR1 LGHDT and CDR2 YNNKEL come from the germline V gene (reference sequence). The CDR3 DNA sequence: TGTGCCAGCAGCCAAGATCTAACCGAAGAGACCCAGTACTTC. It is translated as CASSQDLTEETQYF.